These 6 T cell receptor beta chains were sequenced from one sample in a study of blood T cell repertoires in COVID-19. Repertoires were generated with immunoSEQ multiplex PCR, while TCRdb's copy carries only in-frame clones and drops some. Counted here are about 200,000 clones, about 85% occurring once; the ten biggest clones make up around a sixth. Sample: peripheral blood. The source is a person aged 65 to 85 with COVID-19, enrolled during active disease.

This clone was seen only once. The chain is built from TRBV6-1 and TRBJ2-2; TRBD1 might be the D (5 bases). CDR3 length: 16 amino acids. V lost 4 bases, J lost 8 bases, and 20 bases lay in between. Per germline, CDR1 MNHNS and CDR2 SASEGT. The CDR3 DNA follows: TGTGCCAGCAGTGCCGTTCAGGGTCTTCTGACTGGGGAGCTGTTTTTT. Translation gives CASSAVQGLLTGELFF.

The chain combines TRBV2 with TRBJ2-5; TRBD2 matches 10 bases. After removal of 6 bases from V and 3 bases from J, the junction contained 7 bases not matched to a gene. From germline, CDR1 is SNHLY and CDR2 FYNNEI. The CDR3 totals 15 residues. The CDR3 sequence is CASRERSGGEETQYF. CDR3 nucleotides: TGTGCCAGCAGAGAGCGGAGCGGGGGGGAAGAGACCCAGTACTTC.

J is TRBJ1-4 and V is TRBV4-1, with 7 bases lining up with TRBD1. Germline-derived CDR1 and CDR2 are MGHRA and YSYEKL. CDR3 length equals 15 residues. V shed 0 bases and J 11 bases; nucleotides not matched to a gene: 9. The CDR3 loop reads CASSQEQGRNGKLFF. CDR3 bases: TGCGCCAGCAGCCAAGAACAGGGGAGGAACGGGAAACTGTTTTTT.

The chain is built from TRBV29-1 and TRBJ2-3; D unresolved. CDR1 is SQVTM, CDR2 ANQGSEA, per germline. This CDR3 comprises 12 residues. The germline V and J ends were trimmed by 6 bases and 6 bases, with 13 bases remaining between them. The CDR3 here is CSVKETVDTQYF. CDR3 coding DNA: TGCAGCGTGAAGGAGACGGTGGATACGCAGTATTTT.

V usage is TRBV12-5 and J usage is TRBJ2-4; 10 bases are a match to TRBD2. CDR1 is LGHNT and CDR2 is FRNRAP in the germline V gene. The CDR3 loop spans 13 amino acids. V lost 6 bases and J lost 9; bases outside the gene matches: 5. The CDR3: CASGLAGTAIQYF. In DNA form, the CDR3 reads TGTGCTAGTGGACTAGCGGGAACGGCCATTCAGTACTTC.

The gene calls are TRBV6-5 and TRBJ2-7, with 8 bases aligning to TRBD2. Germline-derived CDR1 and CDR2 are MNHEY and SVGAGI. V trimming: 0 bases; J trimming: 3 bases; junction bases outside the gene matches: 4. The CDR3 has 15 residues. In nucleotides, the CDR3 is TGTGCCAGCAGTTACTCGGCGGGAGGAATCTACGAGCAGTACTTC. It encodes CASSYSAGGIYEQYF.